Included here is one TCR beta chain sequence, with context. What it binds is unknown. This CDR3 has 16 residues. With V trimmed by 5 bases and J by 2 bases, 7 bases remained unmatched. Germline V gene data show CDR1 as SEHNR and CDR2 as FQNEAQ (reference sequence). Clones were read by immunoSEQ multiplex PCR, and TCRdb kept only the in-frame ones, dropping some. The sample lists tens of thousands of clones; about nine tenths were seen once. The data were taken from a study of OX40 agonist ivuxolimab in advanced cancers. As for the study in general: Earlier treatment with anti-PD-1, anti-PD-L1 or anti-CTLA-4 was permitted, and roughly 40% had received some. Study findings and constraints: Dose levels from 0.1 to 3.0 mg/kg saw CD4+ and CD8+ blood T cells expand clonally by week 6.

Autoimmune disease history or systemic immunosuppression excluded patients. Blood was sampled at baseline, cycle 4 day 1, and cycle 7 day 1. The clonotype was recovered from an adult with an advanced solid tumor such as melanoma, head and neck, liver or kidney cancer. V and J are TRBV7-9 and TRBJ2-5; 11 bases line up with TRBD2. The sequenced sample was CD4+ or CD8+ T cells sorted from blood, obtained in a trial of the OX40 agonist ivuxolimab. The CDR3 loop is CASSGRGTSGQETQYF. CDR3 bases: TGTGCCAGCAGCGGACGCGGGACTAGCGGACAAGAGACCCAGTACTTC.